Given below is one T cell receptor (beta chain) in context. Its antigen is unidentified. This sample is part of a study of shared clonotypes between healthy human individuals. Whole-study results and caveats: Non-shared clonotypes were found to have lower generation probabilities than the clonotypes that were shared by all four of the sorted-subset donors. What naive subsets generally showed was a larger estimated richness than memory subsets showed.

A deep-level run was used for the assay. Assay: immunoSEQ multiplex PCR; the TCRdb copy retains only in-frame clones and omits some. The table includes approximately 2,000,000 clones, around 92% detected once. Trimming at V came to 2 bases and at J to 5 bases, leaving 13 bases not matched to a gene. Germline V gives CDR1 ENHRY, CDR2 SYGVKD. CDR3 length equals 18 residues. Input material: naive CD4+ T cells from PBMCs. Subset: CD45RA+ positively selected. The receptor was isolated from a man aged 18 to 29 in good health. Some clones in this sample may be carry-over from other donors' samples. The rearrangement links TRBV10-3 to TRBJ2-1; 9 bases map to TRBD1. DNA for the CDR3: TGTGCCATCAGTGAGCCAGGGGCGACAGGGGGACAGGACAATGAGCAGTTCTTC. Protein sequence: CAISEPGATGGQDNEQFF.